A selection of T cell receptor beta chains follows, all from one sample in a study of high-grade serous ovarian cancer treatment subgroups. Some clones are missing from TCRdb's copy, which holds only in-frame ones; the method was immunoSEQ multiplex PCR. The table lists roughly 4,000 clones, roughly four fifths of them singletons. What was sequenced was tumor tissue. Every receptor here comes from a human donor with high-grade serous ovarian cancer. The CDR3 runs from the conserved cysteine through the conserved F or W. D genes are given only for firm matches. Size values are once, few and many counts, or a class for expanded clones, and some rows have none.

TRBJ2-1 | TRBV7-2 | . | . | CASSFGPPGGVYNEQFF | TGTGCCAGCAGCTTCGGACCTCCGGGGGGCGTCTACAATGAGCAGTTCTTC
TRBJ2-1 | TRBV2 | . | . | CASSPRVGDNEQFF | TGTGCCAGCAGTCCAAGGGTCGGGGACAATGAGCAGTTCTTC
TRBJ1-6 | TRBV27 | few | TRBD1 | CASNPGTGYSPLHF | TGTGCCAGCAATCCGGGGACAGGGTATTCACCCCTCCACTTT
TRBJ2-3 | TRBV4-3 | . | . | CASSQDLEGGGPTDTQYF | TGCGCCAGCAGCCAAGATCTGGAAGGAGGGGGTCCAACAGATACGCAGTATTTT
TRBJ2-3 | TRBV28 | . | . | CASSLYPASTDTQYF | TGTGCCAGCAGTTTATACCCGGCTAGCACAGATACGCAGTATTTT
TRBJ1-1 | TRBV7-9 | . | . | CASSERDTEAFF | TGTGCCAGCAGCGAAAGGGATACTGAAGCTTTCTTT
TRBJ2-7 | TRBV12-5 | . | TRBD1 | CASAPPLGTAYEQYF | TGTGCTAGTGCCCCACCTTTGGGGACAGCCTACGAGCAGTACTTC
TRBJ2-7 | TRBV7-9 | . | . | CASSTTPTGRSYEQYF | TGTGCCAGCAGCACCACGCCGACAGGGAGGTCCTACGAGCAGTACTTC
TRBJ1-6 | TRBV6-5 | . | . | CASSYGSAYNSPLHF | TGTGCCAGCAGTTATGGTTCCGCCTATAATTCACCCCTCCACTTT
TRBJ1-4 | TRBV5-1 | . | TRBD1 | CASSWTGTGGSLSVKLFF | TGCGCCAGCAGCTGGACCGGGACAGGGGGCTCGTTATCTGTAAAACTGTTTTTT
TRBJ1-6 | TRBV28 | . | . | CASSSTISAGRTNSPLHF | TGTGCCAGCAGTTCTACAATTAGCGCGGGACGAACTAATTCACCCCTCCACTTT
TRBJ2-1 | TRBV7-3 | . | . | CASSFRGATYNEQFF | TGTGCCAGCAGCTTCCGGGGGGCGACCTACAATGAGCAGTTCTTC
TRBJ2-1 | TRBV14 | . | TRBD2 | CASSRRLAGYNEQFF | TGTGCCAGCAGCCGCAGACTAGCGGGCTACAATGAGCAGTTCTTC
TRBJ1-1 | TRBV4-1 | few | . | CASSQFGVTVMNTEAFF | TGCGCCAGCAGCCAATTCGGGGTCACAGTTATGAACACTGAAGCTTTCTTT
TRBJ1-3 | TRBV9 | . | . | CASSVEGSRGNTIYF | TGTGCCAGCAGCGTAGAAGGGAGTCGTGGAAACACCATATATTTT
TRBJ2-1 | TRBV9 | . | . | CASSVKSEQFF | TGTGCCAGCAGCGTAAAGAGTGAGCAGTTCTTC
TRBJ2-5 | TRBV2 | . | . | CASRGALRETQYF | TGTGCCAGCAGGGGGGCCCTGAGGGAGACCCAGTACTTC
TRBJ2-2 | TRBV28 | . | . | CASLHGGNTGELFF | TGTGCCAGCCTACACGGGGGGAACACCGGGGAGCTGTTTTTT
TRBJ1-2 | TRBV7-2 | . | . | CASSSISEARAGYGYTF | TGTGCCAGCAGCTCCATATCCGAGGCTAGGGCTGGCTATGGCTACACCTTC
TRBJ2-3 | TRBV9 | . | TRBD2 | CASSVDDVAGGRLGAGTSTDTQYF | TGTGCCAGCAGCGTAGATGACGTTGCGGGGGGGCGGTTAGGCGCGGGGACTAGCACAGATACGCAGTATTTT
TRBJ2-1 | TRBV11-3 | . | TRBD2 | CASSFSGGAYEQFF | TGTGCCAGCAGCTTTAGCGGGGGGGCGTATGAGCAGTTCTTC
TRBJ1-4 | TRBV7-9 | . | . | CASSSMTIGYEKLFF | TGTGCCAGCAGCTCGATGACCATAGGATATGAAAAACTGTTTTTT
TRBJ2-1 | TRBV29-1 | . | . | CSVEDFIESYNEQFF | TGCAGCGTTGAAGATTTTATAGAATCCTACAATGAGCAGTTCTTC
TRBJ1-2 | TRBV5-4 | . | TRBD1 | CASGEGQGKGYGYTF | TGTGCCAGCGGCGAAGGACAGGGGAAGGGCTATGGCTACACCTTC
TRBJ1-4 | TRBV30 | . | . | CAWSPHIAGEEKLFF | TGTGCCTGGAGTCCCCACATTGCGGGTGAAGAAAAACTGTTTTTT
TRBJ2-7 | TRBV7-6 | . | . | CASSPSRTYEQYF | TGTGCCAGCAGCCCTAGCCGTACCTACGAGCAGTACTTC